One and the same sample provided the 30 T cell receptor beta chains below, sequenced in a study of graft-versus-host responses after intestinal transplantation. Their recognized antigens are unknown. The data were produced by immunoSEQ multiplex PCR, yet TCRdb's version contains in-frame clones alone and is incomplete. This repertoire shows about 100,000 clones, 80% to 95% found once; its top ten account for around 5.8%. The specimen comprised unstimulated CD8+ T cells sorted from spleen or lymph node cells, sampled before intestinal transplant. These receptor sequences come from a human donor who received an intestinal transplant.

The chain carries TRBV5-1 and TRBJ1-5; 7 bases are shared with TRBD1. The CDR3 sequence is 16 residues long. The J segment lost 9 bases and the V segment lost 2 bases, leaving 14 bases of the junction unmatched. The germline CDR1 and CDR2 sequences are SGHRS and YFSETQ. In DNA, the CDR3 is TGCGCCAGCAGCTTTCTACCCGACAGGGCCTGGGGGCCCCAGCATTTT. Translating it yields CASSFLPDRAWGPQHF.

The chain carries TRBV11-2 and TRBJ2-7, with D possibly TRBD1 on 6 matching bases. CDR1 SGHAT and CDR2 FQNNGV come from the germline V gene. The CDR3 sequence is 12 residues long. V lost 5 bases to trimming and J lost 7 bases, with 12 bases between them. The CDR3 here is CASSTTRGEQYF. CDR3 sequence (DNA): TGTGCCAGCAGCACAACTAGGGGGGAGCAGTACTTC.

This chain connects TRBV10-1 to TRBJ1-4, with D maybe TRBD1 (6 bases). The CDR3 has 13 residues. Trimming stripped 7 bases from V and 5 bases from J, with 11 bases between. Germline V lookup: CDR1 WNHNN, CDR2 SYGVQD (reference sequence). The CDR3, as DNA: TGCGCCAGCAACAGGGATACGAATGAAAAACTGTTTTTT. Translating gives CASNRDTNEKLFF.

This chain uses TRBV10-2 with TRBJ2-7, with D maybe TRBD1 (6 bases). V lost 8 bases to trimming and J lost 1 base, with 12 bases between them. The germline gives CDR1 WSHSY, CDR2 SAAADI. The CDR3 has 13 residues. Written as DNA, the CDR3 is TGCGCCAGCTCGACAGGAGTTTCCTACGAGCAGTACTTC. As protein: CASSTGVSYEQYF.

Here the CDR3 DNA reads TGTGCCAGCAGTGGGGGAATAGTCGGGACCTACGAGCAGTACTTC. Its translation: CASSGGIVGTYEQYF. The rearrangement uses TRBV2 and TRBJ2-7; TRBD2 is a possible D gene (5 bases). Germline lookup yields CDR1 SNHLY and CDR2 FYNNEI. With 4 bases removed from V and 2 bases from J, the gap between germline ends came to 15 bases. CDR3 length: 15 residues.

The V and J genes are TRBV19 and TRBJ1-6; D is unresolved. CDR1 is LNHDA and CDR2 is SQIVND in the germline V gene (reference sequence). The CDR3 totals 17 residues. Trimming removed 5 bases from V and 10 bases from J, with 24 bases in between. CDR3 DNA: TGTGCCAGTAGTGCCGAAGGCGGGGAGGTCATCGAGTCACCCCTCCACTTT. Its translation is CASSAEGGEVIESPLHF.

This rearrangement joins TRBV29-1 to TRBJ2-7; no clear D gene. V lost 4 bases to trimming and J lost 3 bases, with 4 bases between them. Germline CDR1 SQVTM, CDR2 ANQGSEA. The CDR3 is made up of 10 amino acids. This CDR3 reads CSVVGYEQYF. For the CDR3, the DNA is TGCAGCGTTGTTGGCTACGAGCAGTACTTC.

V and J are TRBV13 and TRBJ2-1; D gene uncertain. Trimming removed 5 bases from V and 6 bases from J, with 8 bases in between. The CDR3 has 12 amino acids. Germline assignment: CDR1 PRHDT and CDR2 FYEKMQ (reference sequence). The CDR3 is CASSQVGNEQFF. Written as DNA, the CDR3 is TGTGCCAGCAGCCAGGTGGGCAATGAGCAGTTCTTC.

DNA of the CDR3: TGTGCCAGCAATTTGGCAGGGTACAATGAGCAGTTCTTC. Protein product: CASNLAGYNEQFF. The chain combines TRBV6-5 with TRBJ2-1; perhaps TRBD1 as D (5 bases). Trimming took 7 bases from V and 4 from J, leaving 11 bases between them. Germline CDR1 MNHEY, CDR2 SVGAGI. This CDR3 has 13 residues.

The chain couples TRBV18 to TRBJ2-3; D gene uncertain. Per the germline V gene, CDR1 is KGHSH and CDR2 is LQKENI. V gave up 2 bases and J gave up 4 bases, with 4 bases separating them. The CDR3 consists of 12 residues. The CDR3 sequence: CASSPSSDTQYF. The CDR3 DNA sequence: TGTGCCAGCTCACCATCATCAGATACGCAGTATTTT.

The table lists this clone with a few counts. The chain combines TRBV2 with TRBJ2-7; tentatively, D is TRBD1 (6 bases). CDR1 SNHLY and CDR2 FYNNEI come from the germline V gene. Trimming removed 7 bases from V and 0 bases from J, with 10 bases in between. This CDR3 has 13 amino acids. The CDR3: CASTGTISYEQYF. The CDR3 region has the DNA TGTGCCAGCACCGGGACAATCTCCTACGAGCAGTACTTC.

In its sample, this clone was seen once. The genes are TRBV6-6 and TRBJ2-5; TRBD2 might be the D (5 bases). The CDR3 runs 15 residues. V was pared by 1 base and J by 0 bases, with 9 bases between. From germline, CDR1 is MNHNY and CDR2 SVGAGI (reference sequence). The CDR3, as DNA: TGTGCCAGCAGTTACTGGACCGGGAACCAAGAGACCCAGTACTTC. It encodes CASSYWTGNQETQYF.

The V call is TRBV28, the J call TRBJ2-7, with D perhaps TRBD1 (5 bases). The CDR3 covers 14 residues. Trimming removed 2 bases at V and 0 bases at J, with 8 bases between. Germline assignment: CDR1 MDHEN and CDR2 SYDVKM. The CDR3 here is CASSLQGFSYEQYF. CDR3 nucleotides: TGTGCCAGCAGTTTACAGGGTTTCTCCTACGAGCAGTACTTC.

This clone has a single count. This chain uses TRBV27 with TRBJ2-7; D ambiguous. CDR1 is MNHEY, CDR2 SMNVEV, per germline (reference sequence). Between the trimmed V and J ends, which lost 5 bases and 2 bases, there was a span of 10 bases. CDR3 length equals 13 residues. CDR3 protein: CASSLRPAYEQYF. In nucleotides, the CDR3 is TGTGCCAGCAGTCTCCGACCGGCCTACGAGCAGTACTTC.

This clone appeared a single time. The J gene is TRBJ1-5, the V gene TRBV19; no reliable D call. The ends were cut back, 7 bases at V and 6 bases at J, with 13 bases in the middle. CDR1 LNHDA and CDR2 SQIVND come from the germline V gene (reference sequence). The CDR3 covers 13 residues. DNA of the CDR3: TGTGCCAGTAAGTACGGGTCGACTCAGCCCCAGCATTTT. This translates into CASKYGSTQPQHF.

The chain has TRBV13 and TRBJ1-4; D remains ambiguous. V lost 5 bases, J lost 4 bases, and 14 bases lay in between. This CDR3 has 15 residues. Germline-derived CDR1 and CDR2 are PRHDT and FYEKMQ (reference sequence). The CDR3 DNA reads TGTGCCAGCAGCGCCGATTGGCAGGATAATGAAAAACTGTTTTTT. This codes for CASSADWQDNEKLFF.

The chain has TRBV12-5 and TRBJ1-2; D ambiguous. Germline V gene sequence: CDR1 LGHNT, CDR2 FRNRAP. CDR3 size: 12 residues. V gave up 6 bases and J gave up 8 bases, with 13 bases separating them. The CDR3 here is CASGRKDRGYTF. CDR3 coding DNA: TGTGCTAGTGGAAGGAAGGATAGGGGCTACACCTTC.

The genes are TRBV5-1 and TRBJ2-2; D may match TRBD1 or TRBD2 (6 bases each). The germline V and J ends were trimmed by 6 bases and 7 bases, with 22 bases remaining between them. Germline-derived CDR1 and CDR2 are SGHRS and YFSETQ. This CDR3 is built from 16 residues. The CDR3: CASTTPQDGGNGELFF. CDR3 sequence (DNA): TGCGCCAGCACCACACCGCAGGACGGGGGCAACGGGGAGCTGTTTTTT.

The chain joins TRBV4-2 to TRBJ2-3; D may be TRBD2 (6 bases). The germline CDR1 and CDR2 sequences are LGHNA and YNFKEQ. This CDR3 region has 17 residues. The V gene lost 2 bases and the J gene lost 6 bases, with 21 bases spanning the gap. CDR3 protein: CASSQFVGTRRMDTQYF. The CDR3 DNA sequence: TGTGCCAGCAGCCAATTCGTCGGGACTCGGAGAATGGATACGCAGTATTTT.

This clone was seen more than once but under ten times. CDR3 sequence: CASSLEQGVGNTIYF. CDR3 sequence (DNA): TGTGCCAGCAGCTTAGAACAGGGCGTTGGAAACACCATATATTTT. The V and J genes are TRBV11-2 and TRBJ1-3, with D perhaps TRBD1 (6 bases). The CDR3 consists of 15 residues. The germline gives CDR1 SGHAT, CDR2 FQNNGV. Trimming cost V 0 bases and J 3 bases, with 9 bases left between them. The variable domain in full, completed from reference TRBV11-2 and TRBJ1-3, reads EAGVAQSPRYKIIEKRQSVAFWCNPISGHATLYWYQQILGQGPKLLIQFQNNGVVDDSQLPKDRFSAERLKGVDSTLKIQPAKLEDSAVYLCASSLEQGVGNTIYFGEGSWLTVV.

The chain uses TRBV4-1 and TRBJ2-1, with D unclear. Germline assignment: CDR1 MGHRA and CDR2 YSYEKL. The CDR3 extends over 14 amino acids. V shed 0 bases and J shed 3 bases, with 6 bases lying between them. CDR3 residues: CASSQDGNYNEQFF. In DNA, the CDR3 is TGCGCCAGCAGCCAAGATGGCAACTACAATGAGCAGTTCTTC.

In nucleotides, the CDR3 is TGTGCCAGCACTCCGGGCGATGACAATGAGCAGTTCTTC. Translation gives CASTPGDDNEQFF. The V gene is TRBV2, the J gene TRBJ2-1, with no clear D. The germline gives CDR1 SNHLY, CDR2 FYNNEI. This CDR3 region has 13 residues. Trimming took off 7 bases at V and 5 bases at J, with 12 bases between the two ends. Full variable domain (remainder filled in from reference TRBV2 and TRBJ2-1): EPEVTQTPSHQVTQMGQEVILRCVPISNHLYFYWYRQILGQKVEFLVSFYNNEISEKSEIFDDQFSVERPDGSNFTLKIRSTKLEDSAMYFCASTPGDDNEQFFGPGTRLTVL.

The J gene is TRBJ1-5, the V gene TRBV6-5; D may be TRBD1 (5 bases). Germline V gives CDR1 MNHEY, CDR2 SVGAGI. This CDR3 has 13 amino acids. Between the trimmed V and J ends, which lost 4 bases and 4 bases, there was a span of 8 bases. The CDR3 loop reads CASSWDLNQPQHF. CDR3 bases: TGTGCCAGCAGTTGGGACTTGAATCAGCCCCAGCATTTT.

The gene calls are TRBV27 and TRBJ2-7; 8 bases are a match to TRBD1. The CDR3 runs 14 residues. From germline, CDR1 is MNHEY and CDR2 SMNVEV (reference sequence). The trim removed 8 bases at V and 6 bases at J, leaving 12 bases unmatched. The DNA of the CDR3 is TGTGCCAGCGCCACCTTGACAGGGGCTGCCGAGCAGTACTTC. It translates to CASATLTGAAEQYF.

The V and J genes are TRBV6-6 and TRBJ1-2; D is unclear. The ends were cut back, 0 bases at V and 3 bases at J, with 14 bases in the middle. The germline CDR1 and CDR2 sequences are MNHNY and SVGAGI (reference sequence). This CDR3 is built from 16 residues. The CDR3 DNA reads TGTGCCAGCAGTTACTCGACGGTTTATGTAGACTATGGCTACACCTTC. The encoded protein is CASSYSTVYVDYGYTF.

The rearrangement joins TRBV11-2 to TRBJ2-3; D remains unclear. In germline, CDR1 is SGHAT, CDR2 FQNNGV. The CDR3 runs 13 residues. V lost 11 bases and J 0 bases, leaving 12 bases between the germline ends. This CDR3 reads CAYTLPSTDTQYF. The CDR3 DNA sequence: TGTGCCTACACCCTCCCTAGCACAGATACGCAGTATTTT.

V gene TRBV4-1 combines with J gene TRBJ2-1, with 7 nucleotides matching TRBD2. Trimming removed 0 bases from V and 8 bases from J; junction bases left unmatched: 10. The germline CDR1 and CDR2 sequences are MGHRA and YSYEKL. The CDR3 contains 16 residues. In DNA, the CDR3 is TGCGCCAGCAGCCAAGAACCAGCGGGGCCTATCTATGAGCAGTTCTTC. Translation gives CASSQEPAGPIYEQFF.

This clone has a single count. V and J are TRBV7-3 and TRBJ2-2; D ambiguous. V shed 6 bases and J shed 2 bases, with 4 bases lying between them. This CDR3 is 12 amino acids long. Germline lookup yields CDR1 SGHTA and CDR2 FQGTGA. CDR3 amino acids: CASRTNTGELFF. CDR3 coding DNA: TGTGCCAGCAGGACCAACACCGGGGAGCTGTTTTTT. The full variable domain, with the rest looked up from reference TRBV7-3 and TRBJ2-2, is GAGVSQTPSNKVTEKGKYVELRCDPISGHTALYWYRQSLGQGPEFLIYFQGTGAADDSGLPNDRFFAVRPEGSVSTLKIQRTERGDSAVYLCASRTNTGELFFGEGSRLTVL.

V usage is TRBV6-5 and J usage is TRBJ1-1, with D hard to call. The CDR3 is made up of 13 amino acids. Germline assignment: CDR1 MNHEY and CDR2 SVGAGI. With 0 bases removed from V and 11 bases from J, the gap between germline ends came to 13 bases. As DNA, the CDR3 is TGTGCCAGCAGTTACTCGTTTACGGAGGAGGCTTTCTTT. Its protein product is CASSYSFTEEAFF.

The J gene is TRBJ1-2, the V gene TRBV19; 7 bases match TRBD1. Trimming removed 5 bases from V and 5 bases from J; junction bases left unmatched: 8. Germline-derived CDR1 and CDR2 are LNHDA and SQIVND (reference sequence). This CDR3 spans 14 amino acids. This CDR3 reads CASSAAGTDYGYTF. Written as DNA, the CDR3 is TGTGCCAGTAGTGCCGCCGGGACAGATTATGGCTACACCTTC.